Presented here are 23 T cell receptor beta chains from one specimen sequenced in a study of T-cell reconstitution after alpha-beta-depleted transplantation in children. For TCRbeta, the library was prepared with unique molecular identifiers. A single record per CDR3 protein comes from TCRdb applying MiXCR to the PCR reads. Of around 130,000 distinct CDR3 sequences in the sample, roughly 10% were seen once. The material sequenced was PBMCs, mostly from graft donor cells, taken 180 days after TCRalphabeta/CD19-depleted stem cell transplant. Receptors were obtained from a girl under three years old who had a stem cell transplant for combined immunodeficiency, so the T cells may come from the graft donor.

V is TRBV6-1 and J is TRBJ2-7; 9 bases are a match to TRBD2. CDR3 size: 14 residues. The germline gives CDR1 MNHNS, CDR2 SASEGT. The V segment lost 3 bases and the J segment 4 bases; nucleotides outside the gene matches: 4. Here the CDR3 reads CASSDSGSGYEQYF. As DNA, the CDR3 is TGTGCCAGCAGTGATAGCGGGAGCGGATACGAGCAGTACTTC.

This clonotype was counted between two and nine times. This CDR3 is CASRPGLAGHYEQYF. The CDR3 nucleotides are TGTGCCAGCAGACCTGGACTAGCGGGACACTACGAGCAGTACTTC. V gene TRBV7-9 combines with J gene TRBJ2-7; 12 bases map to TRBD2. CDR1 and CDR2 from the germline V gene are SEHNR and FQNEAQ (reference sequence). J gave up 3 bases and V 6 bases, and 6 bases lay outside the gene matches. The CDR3 is made up of 15 amino acids.

This clonotype was observed a few times. The chain has TRBV5-1 and TRBJ2-3; 10 nucleotides line up with TRBD1. The junction had 2 bases not matched to a gene; V was cut back by 0 bases and J by 4 bases. The CDR3 sequence is 15 residues long. CDR1 and CDR2 (germline): SGHRS, YFSETQ. DNA of the CDR3: TGCGCCAGCAGCTTGGTGACAGGGGGCGCAGATACGCAGTATTTT. It codes for CASSLVTGGADTQYF.

This clonotype came up a few times. V is TRBV14 and J is TRBJ2-7, with D perhaps matching TRBD2 (6 bases). V gave up 1 base and J gave up 4 bases, with 14 bases separating them. CDR1 is SGHDN and CDR2 is FVKESK in the germline V gene. The CDR3 totals 15 residues. The CDR3 sequence: CASSQASTREYEQYF. The CDR3 DNA reads TGTGCCAGCAGCCAAGCCTCTACTCGGGAGTACGAGCAGTACTTC.

A note on this clonotype: The junction shows a germline mismatch at one end, possibly a read error. The V and J genes are TRBV20-1 and TRBJ2-1, with D possibly being TRBD1 or TRBD2 (7 bases each). The germline gives CDR1 DFQATT, CDR2 SNEGSKA (reference sequence). The CDR3 has 15 amino acids. The CDR3 sequence: CSGRRQGGVYNEQFF. The CDR3 DNA sequence: TGCAGTGGTAGACGACAGGGAGGGGTCTACAATGAGCAGTTCTTC.

The chain links TRBV6-5 to TRBJ2-5; 8 bases map to TRBD2. V trimming: 1 base; J trimming: 5 bases; junction bases outside the gene matches: 9. CDR1 is MNHEY, CDR2 SVGAGI, per germline. CDR3 length: 16 residues. The CDR3 reads CASSYLVSGIIETQYF. DNA for the CDR3: TGTGCCAGCAGTTACTTAGTTAGCGGGATAATCGAGACCCAGTACTTC.

V is TRBV5-5 and J is TRBJ2-5; possible D gene TRBD1, 6 bases. V lost 2 bases, J lost 1 base, and 9 bases lay in between. CDR1 SGHKS and CDR2 YYEKEE come from the germline V gene (reference sequence). The CDR3 sequence is 14 residues long. In nucleotides, the CDR3 is TGTGCCAGCAGCTTTGGGGGCACCCAAGAGACCCAGTACTTC. The encoded protein is CASSFGGTQETQYF. Full variable domain (missing parts from reference TRBV5-5 and TRBJ2-5): DAGVTQSPTHLIKTRGQQVTLRCSPISGHKSVSWYQQVLGQGPQFIFQYYEKEERGRGNFPDRFSARQFPNYSSELNVNALLLGDSALYLCASSFGGTQETQYFGPGTRLLVL.

This clonotype has ten or more counts. V and J are TRBV12-3 or TRBV12-4 and TRBJ2-1, with TRBD2 matching 7 bases. The CDR3 is made up of 16 amino acids. The V and J ends lost 3 bases and 5 bases, in that order; junction bases with no gene match: 10. CDR3 protein: CASSLGGGRVDNEQFF. CDR3 DNA sequence: TGTGCCAGCAGTTTGGGGGGAGGGAGGGTCGACAATGAGCAGTTCTTC.

The V gene is TRBV12-3 or TRBV12-4, the J gene TRBJ2-4; 7 bases map to TRBD1. The CDR3 length is 16 residues. J was trimmed by 3 bases and V by 5 bases; bases with no gene match: 10. CDR3 loop: CASSLTGWMGKNIQYF. DNA for the CDR3: TGTGCCAGCAGTCTGACAGGGTGGATGGGCAAAAACATTCAGTACTTC.

This clonotype was seen many times. The rearrangement links TRBV7-3 to TRBJ2-3; maybe TRBD2 (6 bases). The CDR3 has 14 amino acids. Looked up from germline, CDR1 is SGHTA and CDR2 is FQGTGA. V lost 6 bases to trimming and J lost 1 base, with 11 bases between them. CDR3 protein: CASSPGTGTDTQYF. The CDR3 bases are TGTGCCAGCAGTCCCGGGACTGGCACAGATACGCAGTATTTT.

This chain links TRBV20-1 with TRBJ2-7; 7 bases match TRBD1. The CDR3 consists of 13 residues. J lost 0 bases, V lost 3 bases, and 2 bases had no gene match. The germline V gene encodes CDR1 DFQATT and CDR2 SNEGSKA (reference sequence). CDR3 residues: CSASRDSSYEQYF. The CDR3 coding sequence is TGCAGTGCTAGTAGGGACAGCTCCTACGAGCAGTACTTC.

This clonotype appeared a few times. The chain's CDR3 is CASSWALGRDLDEQFF. As DNA, the CDR3 is TGCGCCAGCAGCTGGGCCCTCGGGCGGGATCTGGATGAGCAGTTCTTC. This chain joins TRBV5-1 and TRBJ2-1, with D perhaps matching TRBD2 (6 bases). The CDR3 has 16 residues. V lost 3 bases and J 8 bases, leaving 21 bases between the germline ends. Germline V gene data show CDR1 as SGHRS and CDR2 as YFSETQ. Complete variable domain (other parts from reference TRBV5-1 and TRBJ2-1): KAGVTQTPRYLIKTRGQQVTLSCSPISGHRSVSWYQQTPGQGLQFLFEYFSETQRNKGNFPGRFSGRQFSNSRSEMNVSTLELGDSALYLCASSWALGRDLDEQFFGPGTRLTVL.

This clonotype was observed a handful of times. The genes are TRBV20-1 and TRBJ2-1; TRBD2 agrees at 7 bases. This CDR3 comprises 14 residues. The V gene's germline CDR1 is DFQATT and CDR2 SNEGSKA (reference sequence). V lost 5 bases to trimming and J lost 2 bases; unmatched junction nucleotides: 6. The CDR3 loop reads CSASPGGTYNEQFF. CDR3 nucleotides: TGCAGTGCTTCCCCGGGGGGTACCTACAATGAGCAGTTCTTC.

This clonotype was detected many times. The chain joins TRBV11-2 to TRBJ2-5; D ambiguous. This CDR3 is built from 15 residues. Germline CDR1 and CDR2: SGHAT and FQNNGV. Trimming stripped 0 bases from V and 4 bases from J, with 12 bases between. CDR3 in DNA: TGTGCCAGCAGCTTAGATGGGAAGTACGGAGAGACCCAGTACTTC. Translating it yields CASSLDGKYGETQYF.

The CDR3 is CAWRDRPQETQYF. The CDR3 DNA reads TGTGCCTGGAGGGACAGGCCCCAAGAGACCCAGTACTTC. The V and J genes are TRBV30 and TRBJ2-5; 7 bases fit TRBD1. Germline V gene sequence: CDR1 GTSNPN, CDR2 SVGIG (reference sequence). The V segment lost 3 bases and the J segment 1 base; nucleotides outside the gene matches: 2. This CDR3 has 13 amino acids.

This clonotype turned up a few times. This chain uses TRBV11-1 with TRBJ2-3; TRBD2 matches 8 bases. The germline CDR1 and CDR2 sequences are SGHAT and FQDESV (reference sequence). The CDR3 is 18 residues long. V lost 5 bases and J lost 4; bases outside the gene matches: 17. CDR3 sequence (DNA): TGTGCCAGCAGCCCTACAGCGGGAGAGGCCCATCGTGCAGATACGCAGTATTTT. Its translation: CASSPTAGEAHRADTQYF.

This clonotype showed up just a few times. The chain joins TRBV20-1 to TRBJ2-7, with 10 bases matching TRBD2. The CDR3 spans 15 residues. The V and J ends lost 1 base and 3 bases, in that order; junction bases with no gene match: 6. The V gene's germline CDR1 is DFQATT and CDR2 SNEGSKA (reference sequence). The CDR3 DNA reads as TGCAGTGCTAGAGGCGAGCGGGAGGGCCGCTACGAGCAGTACTTC. It yields the protein CSARGEREGRYEQYF.

This clonotype was picked up many times. The rearrangement links TRBV5-1 to TRBJ1-1; D is unresolved. Germline values: CDR1 SGHRS, CDR2 YFSETQ. V was cut by 4 bases and J by 1 base, with 8 bases left in between. This CDR3 is 13 amino acids long. CDR3 region: CASSPDGNTEAFF. In DNA form, the CDR3 reads TGCGCCAGCAGCCCGGACGGGAACACTGAAGCTTTCTTT. Full variable domain (rest looked up from reference TRBV5-1 and TRBJ1-1): KAGVTQTPRYLIKTRGQQVTLSCSPISGHRSVSWYQQTPGQGLQFLFEYFSETQRNKGNFPGRFSGRQFSNSRSEMNVSTLELGDSALYLCASSPDGNTEAFFGQGTRLTVV.

In this sample, this clonotype turned up a few times. CDR3: CASSQAGWYQESYEQYF. CDR3 nucleotides: TGTGCCAGCAGCCAAGCCGGATGGTATCAGGAATCCTACGAGCAGTACTTC. The chain carries TRBV14 and TRBJ2-7; D is undetermined. CDR1 SGHDN and CDR2 FVKESK come from the germline V gene. CDR3 length: 17 residues. V lost 1 base to trimming and J lost 1 base, with 17 bases between them.

This clonotype was picked up a small number of times. This chain connects TRBV10-3 to TRBJ1-4, with 9 positions matching TRBD1. The CDR3 is 15 amino acids. CDR1 is ENHRY and CDR2 is SYGVKD in the germline V gene. The V segment lost 3 bases and the J segment 7 bases; nucleotides outside the gene matches: 6. The CDR3 loop is CAISDPGTGLEKLFF. CDR3 nucleotides: TGTGCCATCAGTGACCCCGGGACAGGGCTTGAAAAACTGTTTTTT.

The chain uses TRBV18 and TRBJ2-5, with 9 nucleotides matching TRBD1. The germline CDR1 and CDR2 sequences are KGHSH and LQKENI. Losses at the gene ends were 6 bases for V and 3 bases for J; bases not matched to a gene: 5. The CDR3 covers 14 residues. This CDR3 reads CASSPRDREETQYF. CDR3 coding DNA: TGTGCCAGCTCCCCCCGGGACAGGGAAGAGACCCAGTACTTC.

The chain couples TRBV10-3 to TRBJ2-7; TRBD1 might be the D (6 bases). The V and J ends lost 7 bases and 3 bases respectively, with 13 bases between them. The CDR3 spans 13 residues. Looked up from germline, CDR1 is ENHRY and CDR2 is SYGVKD. The CDR3 DNA reads TGTGCCATCAACGAGTACAGGGACTACGAGCAGTACTTC. It yields the protein CAINEYRDYEQYF.

The chain uses TRBV18 and TRBJ2-1, with D possibly matching TRBD2 (5 bases). Germline loops: CDR1 KGHSH, CDR2 LQKENI. CDR3 length equals 16 residues. The germline V and J ends were trimmed by 1 base and 2 bases, with 12 bases remaining between them. The CDR3 is CASSPLEGSPYNEQFF. CDR3 in DNA: TGTGCCAGCTCACCACTCGAGGGTAGCCCCTACAATGAGCAGTTCTTC. The variable domain in full, completed from reference TRBV18 and TRBJ2-1, reads NAGVMQNPRHLVRRRGQEARLRCSPMKGHSHVYWYRQLPEEGLKFMVYLQKENIIDESGMPKERFSAEFPKEGPSILRIQQVVRGDSAAYFCASSPLEGSPYNEQFFGPGTRLTVL.